A single sample is the source of the 12 T cell receptor beta chains below, sequenced in a study of blood T cell repertoires in COVID-19. Method: immunoSEQ multiplex PCR; TCRdb's copy keeps in-frame clones and lacks some. The data show some 88,000 clones, 80% to 90% seen once. Material for sequencing was peripheral blood. These receptors came from a man in his sixties with acute or convalescent COVID-19.

The chain links TRBV7-9 to TRBJ1-2, with 7 bases fitting TRBD1. With V trimmed by 5 bases and J by 6 bases, 12 bases remained unmatched. CDR3 length equals 15 residues. The germline CDR1 and CDR2 sequences are SEHNR and FQNEAQ (reference sequence). The CDR3 here is CASSTPTTGLHGYTF. In DNA form, the CDR3 reads TGTGCCAGCAGCACACCGACGACAGGGTTACATGGCTACACCTTC. Using reference TRBV7-9 and TRBJ1-2 for the parts outside the CDR3, the full variable domain is DTGVSQNPRHKITKRGQNVTFRCDPISEHNRLYWYRQTLGQGPEFLTYFQNEAQLEKSRLLSDRFSAERPKGSFSTLEIQRTEQGDSAMYLCASSTPTTGLHGYTFGSGTRLTVV.

The chain links TRBV5-1 to TRBJ1-5, with a tentative D call TRBD1 (6 bases). V was shortened by 6 bases and J by 4 bases, with 11 bases between the two germline ends. Germline loops: CDR1 SGHRS, CDR2 YFSETQ. This CDR3 has 13 residues. The CDR3 is CASKGGQNQPQHF. In DNA form, the CDR3 reads TGCGCCAGCAAGGGCGGACAGAATCAGCCCCAGCATTTT.

This clone turned up a few times. An end of the junction does not agree with germline; a read error may underlie this. The genes are TRBV2 and TRBJ2-4; weak D call: TRBD2 (5 bases). The CDR3 extends over 15 amino acids. Germline CDR1 SNHLY, CDR2 FYNNEI. In DNA, the CDR3 is TGTGCCAGCAGTGTTGGAGGACTCGGTGAAAAGATTCAGTACTTC. This sequence encodes CASSVGGLGEKIQYF.

The V and J genes are TRBV10-3 and TRBJ2-1; TRBD2 might be the D (6 bases). Germline CDR1 and CDR2: ENHRY and SYGVKD. V was trimmed by 3 bases and J by 4 bases, leaving 19 bases between them. This CDR3 spans 17 amino acids. CDR3 bases: TGTGCCATCAGTGAATACGAGAGACCGGGACTTTACAATGAGCAGTTCTTC. This encodes CAISEYERPGLYNEQFF.

The genes are TRBV29-1 and TRBJ1-2; D ambiguous. The CDR3 runs to 13 residues. The V end was cut by 1 base, the J end by 0 bases, with 6 bases between. CDR1 is SQVTM, CDR2 ANQGSEA, per germline. CDR3 in amino acids: CSVEVMSNYGYTF. The CDR3 DNA reads as TGCAGCGTTGAAGTAATGTCTAACTATGGCTACACCTTC. The full variable domain, with the rest looked up from reference TRBV29-1 and TRBJ1-2, is SAVISQKPSRDICQRGTSLTIQCQVDSQVTMMFWYRQQPGQSLTLIATANQGSEATYESGFVIDKFPISRPNLTFSTLTVSNMSPEDSSIYLCSVEVMSNYGYTFGSGTRLTVV.

CDR3 sequence: CASGLERGISPLHF. The CDR3 DNA sequence: TGTGCTAGTGGTTTGGAAAGGGGAATTTCACCCCTCCACTTT. V is TRBV12-5 and J is TRBJ1-6, with D perhaps matching TRBD1 (5 bases). This CDR3 has 14 residues. Trimming cost V 1 base and J 9 bases, with 10 bases left between them. Germline values: CDR1 LGHNT, CDR2 FRNRAP.

CDR3 amino acids: CASSLRQGGYNSPLHF. For the CDR3, the DNA is TGTGCCAGCAGCCTCCGACAGGGGGGCTATAATTCACCCCTCCACTTT. The V gene is TRBV11-2, the J gene TRBJ1-6, with 9 nucleotides matching TRBD1. The CDR3 totals 16 residues. From germline, CDR1 is SGHAT and CDR2 FQNNGV. After removal of 5 bases from V and 3 bases from J, the junction contained 5 bases not matched to a gene.

The gene calls are TRBV6-6 and TRBJ2-5, with D unclear. CDR3 length: 14 residues. V was clipped by 0 bases and J by 2 bases, with 7 bases between them. From germline, CDR1 is MNHNY and CDR2 SVGAGI (reference sequence). In DNA, the CDR3 is TGTGCCAGCAGTTACTCTAAGCGACAAGAGACCCAGTACTTC. Translating gives CASSYSKRQETQYF.

Notes on this clone: The junction does not match germline at one end; this may be a read error. V usage is TRBV6-4 and J usage is TRBJ1-2; the D gene is possibly TRBD1 (6 bases). CDR1 is MRHNA, CDR2 SNTAGT, per germline. The length of the CDR3 is 13 residues. The CDR3 DNA sequence: TGTGCCACCAGTCATACAGGGACCTATGGCTACACCTTC. Protein: CATSHTGTYGYTF.

The chain links TRBV15 to TRBJ2-3; weak D call: TRBD2 (6 bases). The CDR3 loop spans 16 amino acids. Trimming took 2 bases from V and 2 from J, leaving 14 bases between them. CDR1 is LNHNV and CDR2 is YYDKDF in the germline V gene (reference sequence). CDR3 region: CATSRRERGHTDTQYF. The CDR3 bases are TGTGCCACCAGCAGACGGGAGAGGGGCCACACAGATACGCAGTATTTT. Together with reference TRBV15 and TRBJ2-3, the CDR3 gives the full variable domain: DAMVIQNPRYQVTQFGKPVTLSCSQTLNHNVMYWYQQKSSQAPKLLFHYYDKDFNNEADTPDNFQSRRPNTSFCFLDIRSPGLGDTAMYLCATSRRERGHTDTQYFGPGTRLTVL.

This clone was recorded once. Written as DNA, the CDR3 is TGTGCCACCAGCCTCGACAGGGGGCGCGTCGAAAAACTGTTTTTT. Translation: CATSLDRGRVEKLFF. V and J are TRBV15 and TRBJ1-4; 10 bases line up with TRBD1. With 5 bases clipped from V and 8 bases from J, the junction kept 8 bases outside the gene matches. The CDR3 spans 15 residues. Germline V lookup: CDR1 LNHNV, CDR2 YYDKDF (reference sequence).

This chain joins TRBV19 and TRBJ2-6, with D possibly matching TRBD1 (6 bases). CDR1 is LNHDA, CDR2 SQIVND, per germline (reference sequence). Trimming cost V 10 bases and J 2 bases, with 9 bases left between them. This CDR3 is 13 amino acids long. The CDR3 loop is CATGTTGANVLTF. DNA of the CDR3: TGTGCCACCGGGACAACTGGGGCCAACGTCCTGACTTTC.